This TCR beta chain was retrieved from a study of T cell changes during pregnancy in multiple sclerosis. Profiling relied on immunoSEQ multiplex PCR, and the TCRdb table lists in-frame clones only, not all of them. This sample has about 89,000 clones, with around 94% found just once. The germline V gene encodes CDR1 ENHRY and CDR2 SYGVKD. This CDR3 is built from 14 residues. V gave up 2 bases and J gave up 6 bases; unmatched junction bases: 3. The sequencing used peripheral blood, collected in the third trimester of pregnancy. The chain joins TRBV10-3 to TRBJ1-5; TRBD1 matches at 8 bases. This receptor was taken from a female donor with multiple sclerosis, enrolled in a pregnancy study. As DNA, the CDR3 is TGTGCCATCAGTGAGGCAGGGGGCGGTCAGCCCCAGCATTTT. Translated, it gives CAISEAGGGQPQHF.